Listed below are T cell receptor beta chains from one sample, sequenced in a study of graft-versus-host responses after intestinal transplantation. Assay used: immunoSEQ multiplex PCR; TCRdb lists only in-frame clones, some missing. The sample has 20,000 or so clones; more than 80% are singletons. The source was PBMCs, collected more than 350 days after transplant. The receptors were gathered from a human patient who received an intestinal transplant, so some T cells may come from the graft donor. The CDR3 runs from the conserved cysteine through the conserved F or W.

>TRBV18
CASSSTSPPYERYF
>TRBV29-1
CSAARAATYEQYF
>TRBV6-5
CATRGETGGYEQYF
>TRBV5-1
CASSFGTGGNEQFF
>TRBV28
CASSSLAGDRYEQYF
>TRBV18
CASSADTAGELFF
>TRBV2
CASTGDSHYGYTF
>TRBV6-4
CASSPIAGGTNEQFF
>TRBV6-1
CASSEAGVGDTQYF
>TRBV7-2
CASSRGQSFTGELFF
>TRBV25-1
CASSKVGDRGENEQFF
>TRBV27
CASSLSNDRVGEQYF
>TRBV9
CASSVEDSGAGSPLHF
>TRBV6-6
CASSYSGLFYEQYF
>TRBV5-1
CASSIGTTGGDGYTF
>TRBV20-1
CSVPGADTQYF
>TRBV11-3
CASSRYLNYGYTF
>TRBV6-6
CASSYWGGFYGYTF
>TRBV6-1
CASSREGDEQFF
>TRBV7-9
CASSFDGGSYGYTF
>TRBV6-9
CASSYGRGRDGYTF
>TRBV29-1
CSAGQPNTEAFF
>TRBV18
CASSPQRLAGDTQYF
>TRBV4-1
CASSLSYLAGGPNEQFF
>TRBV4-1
CASSQVPDTQYF
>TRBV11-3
CASSLTGGTMPYEQFF
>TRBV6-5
CASSSTGWDTQYF
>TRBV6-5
CASSYPGTSGSYEQYF
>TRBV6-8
CASSNRLSFFF
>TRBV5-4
CASSGPRSRGPQETQYF